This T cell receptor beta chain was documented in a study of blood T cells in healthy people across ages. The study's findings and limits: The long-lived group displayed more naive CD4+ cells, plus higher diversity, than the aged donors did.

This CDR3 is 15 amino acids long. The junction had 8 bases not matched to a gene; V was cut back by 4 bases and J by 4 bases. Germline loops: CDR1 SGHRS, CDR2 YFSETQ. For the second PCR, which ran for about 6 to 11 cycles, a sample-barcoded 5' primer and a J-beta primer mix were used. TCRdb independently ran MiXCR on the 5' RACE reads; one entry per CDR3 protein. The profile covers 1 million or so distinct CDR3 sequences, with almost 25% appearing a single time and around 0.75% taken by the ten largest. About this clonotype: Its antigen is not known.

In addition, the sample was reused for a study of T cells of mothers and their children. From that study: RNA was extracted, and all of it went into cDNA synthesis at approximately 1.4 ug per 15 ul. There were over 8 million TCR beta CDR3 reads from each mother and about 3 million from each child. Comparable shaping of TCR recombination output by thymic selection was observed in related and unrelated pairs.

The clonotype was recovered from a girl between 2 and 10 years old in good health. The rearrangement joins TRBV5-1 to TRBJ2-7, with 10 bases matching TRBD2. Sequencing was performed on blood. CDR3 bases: TGCGCCAGCAGCGGGCGCCCTAGCGGGAGTTACGAGCAGTACTTC. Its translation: CASSGRPSGSYEQYF.